Below, one T cell receptor (beta chain) is given with its context. The data stem from a study of blood T cell repertoires in COVID-19. About the study: Sites in the United States, Italy and Spain provided acute and convalescent COVID-19 samples. T cells, B-cell-depleted T cells, or PBMCs supplied cDNA or gDNA.

Study processing details: Reference gene primer amplification yielded estimated nucleated cell counts. Repertoires were generated with immunoSEQ multiplex PCR, while TCRdb's copy carries only in-frame clones and drops some. V and J calls and clone size are given by that table; D and trimming were obtained from the DNA. The repertoire includes roughly 43,000 clones, about 85% of them detected once, and roughly an eighth sits in the top ten. Input material: peripheral blood. The TCR originated in an older woman in a cohort sampled during active COVID-19.

CDR3 bases: TGTGCCAGCTCACCACCCGGGGTAGGATACAATGAGCAGTTCTTC. It yields the protein CASSPPGVGYNEQFF. This chain uses TRBV18 with TRBJ2-1; D possibly corresponds to TRBD2 (5 bases). Germline V CDR1 and CDR2: KGHSH, LQKENI. V shed 0 bases and J shed 4 bases, with 10 bases lying between them. CDR3 length: 15 amino acids.